Below are 20 T cell receptor beta chains sequenced from a single sample in a study of early T cells in non-severe SARS-CoV-2 infection. TCRdb used MiXCR to reprocess the 5' RACE reads, holding one entry per CDR3 protein. The table includes under 100,000 distinct CDR3 sequences, approximately 14% detected once. The sequencing input was whole blood. These receptors came from an adult who was a healthcare worker with PCR-confirmed SARS-CoV-2 infection or an uninfected control (not recorded which).

This sequence joins TRBV5-1 and TRBJ2-6; D unresolved. Germline loops: CDR1 SGHRS, CDR2 YFSETQ. Between the trimmed V and J ends, which lost 7 bases and 0 bases, there was a span of 8 bases. This CDR3 comprises 14 residues. The CDR3 DNA reads as TGCGCCAGCTTCGATGACTCTGGGGCCAACGTCCTGACTTTC. Encoded protein: CASFDDSGANVLTF.

The V and J genes are TRBV6-5 and TRBJ2-5; 9 bases line up with TRBD2. V shed 7 bases, J shed 4 bases, and the junction held 7 bases outside the gene matches. Germline V CDR1 and CDR2: MNHEY, SVGAGI. The CDR3 contains 14 residues. CDR3 coding DNA: TGTGCCAGCAAACCGGGACTAGCATCAGAGACCCAGTACTTC. It specifies CASKPGLASETQYF.

There are many counts of this clonotype. The chain uses TRBV20-1 and TRBJ2-5; 7 bases match TRBD1. This CDR3 contains 13 residues. Germline CDR1 reads DFQATT; CDR2 reads SNEGSKA (reference sequence). Trimming cost V 3 bases and J 2 bases; bases outside gene matches: 3. The CDR3 is CSASPQGQETQYF. Written as DNA, the CDR3 is TGCAGTGCTAGCCCACAGGGGCAAGAGACCCAGTACTTC.

This clonotype has a count of ten or more. This chain joins TRBV20-1 and TRBJ2-1; D is ambiguous. The CDR3 runs to 14 residues. The germline V gene has CDR1 DFQATT and CDR2 SNEGSKA (reference sequence). V was clipped by 2 bases and J by 2 bases, with 10 bases between them. This chain's CDR3 is CSARKQQTYNEQFF. In nucleotides, the CDR3 is TGCAGTGCTAGAAAGCAGCAGACCTACAATGAGCAGTTCTTC.

This clonotype was seen repeatedly, ten times or more. The chain has TRBV5-1 and TRBJ1-4; D gene uncertain. The V gene's germline CDR1 is SGHRS and CDR2 YFSETQ. This CDR3 has 13 amino acids. The V end lost 6 bases, the J end lost 4 bases, and 10 bases lay between the germline ends. Here the CDR3 DNA reads TGCGCCAGCACAAGCGGCCATAATGAAAAACTGTTTTTT. Translating gives CASTSGHNEKLFF. The full variable domain, in which reference TRBV5-1 and TRBJ1-4 provide the parts outside the CDR3, is KAGVTQTPRYLIKTRGQQVTLSCSPISGHRSVSWYQQTPGQGLQFLFEYFSETQRNKGNFPGRFSGRQFSNSRSEMNVSTLELGDSALYLCASTSGHNEKLFFGSGTQLSVL.

This clonotype was counted many times. The V and J genes are TRBV6-6 and TRBJ1-2, with a possible D match to TRBD1 (5 bases). Per germline, CDR1 MNHNY and CDR2 SVGAGI (reference sequence). This CDR3 is built from 16 residues. V lost 7 bases and J lost 8, with 26 bases in between. DNA of the CDR3: TGTGCCAGCACCCCCCGAACGGGCCCGGGGGAGGAGGGCTACACCTTC. Translating gives CASTPRTGPGEEGYTF.

In its sample, this clonotype was seen many times. V usage is TRBV20-1 and J usage is TRBJ2-3; TRBD2 aligns across 10 bases. J gave up 4 bases and V 5 bases, and 6 bases lay outside the gene matches. Germline values: CDR1 DFQATT, CDR2 SNEGSKA (reference sequence). The CDR3 is 14 amino acids. The CDR3 loop is CSAEPSGGADTQYF. The CDR3 bases are TGCAGTGCTGAGCCTAGCGGGGGTGCAGATACGCAGTATTTT.

The chain has TRBV7-2 and TRBJ1-4, with D tentatively TRBD1 (5 bases). The V gene lost 1 base and the J gene lost 11 bases, with 17 bases spanning the gap. Germline lookup yields CDR1 SGHTA and CDR2 FQGNSA. This CDR3 has 15 residues. This CDR3 is CASSLDSVGGEKLFF. The DNA of the CDR3 is TGTGCCAGCAGCTTAGACTCAGTGGGGGGAGAGAAACTGTTTTTT.

In its sample, this clonotype was seen many times. V and J are TRBV12-3 or TRBV12-4 and TRBJ2-3; D is ambiguous. The CDR3 runs 14 residues. Between the trimmed V and J ends, which lost 3 bases and 4 bases, there was a span of 11 bases. The CDR3: CASSFDPFPDTQYF. The CDR3 DNA sequence: TGTGCCAGCAGTTTTGACCCTTTTCCAGATACGCAGTATTTT.

This sequence joins TRBV20-1 and TRBJ2-3; 8 nucleotides line up with TRBD1. V shed 5 bases, J shed 8 bases, and the junction held 12 bases outside the gene matches. Per the germline V gene, CDR1 is DFQATT and CDR2 is SNEGSKA (reference sequence). CDR3 size: 14 residues. CDR3 residues: CSAPPGQGFGTQYF. Written as DNA, the CDR3 is TGCAGTGCTCCACCCGGACAGGGTTTTGGTACGCAGTATTTT.

This clonotype was seen only a few times. The rearrangement uses TRBV2 and TRBJ2-7; 7 nucleotides match TRBD2. V was pared by 7 bases and J by 2 bases, with 8 bases of the junction left unmatched. Germline-derived CDR1 and CDR2 are SNHLY and FYNNEI. CDR3 length: 14 amino acids. CDR3 sequence reads: CASIRSGNPYEQYF. The CDR3 region has the DNA TGTGCCAGCATTAGAAGCGGGAACCCCTACGAGCAGTACTTC.

This clonotype was picked up a small number of times. V and J are TRBV7-3 and TRBJ2-3; 9 bases match TRBD2. The trim removed 4 bases at V and 6 bases at J, leaving 5 bases unmatched. The CDR3 consists of 14 residues. Germline V gene sequence: CDR1 SGHTA, CDR2 FQGTGA. The CDR3 DNA reads as TGTGCCAGCAGCTCGGGAAGCGGGGGGGATACGCAGTATTTT. It translates to CASSSGSGGDTQYF.

This clonotype was counted a few times. The rearrangement uses TRBV7-9 and TRBJ2-3; the match to TRBD2 covers 8 bases. Germline loops: CDR1 SEHNR, CDR2 FQNEAQ (reference sequence). The CDR3 extends over 12 amino acids. The V gene end was trimmed by 8 bases and the J gene end by 4 bases; junction bases not matched to a gene: 2. The CDR3 protein is CASRGGPDTQYF. The CDR3 region has the DNA TGTGCCAGCCGGGGGGGGCCAGATACGCAGTATTTT.

J is TRBJ2-1 and V is TRBV27; TRBD2 agrees at 8 bases. Germline V gene sequence: CDR1 MNHEY, CDR2 SMNVEV (reference sequence). The CDR3 is 13 amino acids. V lost 3 bases, J lost 7 bases, and 2 bases stayed unmatched. Here the CDR3 DNA reads TGTGCCAGCAGTTTTAGCGGGATAAATGAGCAGTTCTTC. It specifies CASSFSGINEQFF.

This clonotype occurred many times. The rearrangement uses TRBV20-1 and TRBJ1-5; maybe TRBD1 (6 bases). Trimming removed 4 bases at V and 2 bases at J, with 12 bases between. The CDR3 runs 14 residues. The germline V gene encodes CDR1 DFQATT and CDR2 SNEGSKA (reference sequence). CDR3 in amino acids: CSATPRGGNQPQHF. Here the CDR3 DNA reads TGCAGTGCTACCCCCAGGGGAGGCAATCAGCCCCAGCATTTT.

Ten or more counts support this clonotype. This chain uses TRBV7-9 with TRBJ2-5; 7 bases line up with TRBD1. CDR3 length: 14 residues. Germline V gives CDR1 SEHNR, CDR2 FQNEAQ (reference sequence). With 5 bases clipped from V and 3 bases from J, the junction kept 6 bases outside the gene matches. As DNA, the CDR3 is TGTGCCAGCAGCAAAGACAGGGATAAAGAGACCCAGTACTTC. Its translation: CASSKDRDKETQYF. Filled out from reference TRBV7-9 and TRBJ2-5, the complete variable domain reads DTGVSQNPRHKITKRGQNVTFRCDPISEHNRLYWYRQTLGQGPEFLTYFQNEAQLEKSRLLSDRFSAERPKGSFSTLEIQRTEQGDSAMYLCASSKDRDKETQYFGPGTRLLVL.

This clonotype was detected many times. The rearrangement uses TRBV18 and TRBJ2-1; no firm D call. CDR3 size: 13 residues. V gave up 3 bases and J gave up 10 bases, with 13 bases separating them. Germline CDR1 KGHSH, CDR2 LQKENI. DNA for the CDR3: TGTGCCAGCTCACCCCTTCTCAATGAGGAGCAGTTCTTC. As protein: CASSPLLNEEQFF.

As for this clonotype: This may arise from a read error, as a much more abundant clone is one base away. The V gene is TRBV6-2 or TRBV6-3, the J gene TRBJ2-1; 9 bases map to TRBD2. The CDR3 contains 18 residues. From germline, CDR1 is MNHEY and CDR2 SVGEGT. Here the CDR3 DNA reads TGTGCCAGCAGTCCCCATACGGGAGCGGGGGGCCCCTACAATGAGCGGTTCTTC. Translating gives CASSPHTGAGGPYNERFF.

The chain combines TRBV3-1 with TRBJ1-1; weak D call: TRBD1 (5 bases). The CDR3 is 14 residues long. Looked up from germline, CDR1 is LGHDT and CDR2 is YNNKEL (reference sequence). Trimming left V 1 base short and J 4 bases short, with 10 bases between. Here the CDR3 reads CASSQGRGITEAFF. CDR3 nucleotide sequence: TGTGCCAGCAGCCAAGGCCGGGGGATCACTGAAGCTTTCTTT. Together with reference TRBV3-1 and TRBJ1-1, the CDR3 gives the full variable domain: DTAVSQTPKYLVTQMGNDKSIKCEQNLGHDTMYWYKQDSKKFLKIMFSYNNKELIINETVPNRFSPKSPDKAHLNLHINSLELGDSAVYFCASSQGRGITEAFFGQGTRLTVV.

The genes are TRBV19 and TRBJ2-7, with D possibly being TRBD1 or TRBD2 (5 bases each). The germline gives CDR1 LNHDA, CDR2 SQIVND (reference sequence). The CDR3 has 14 residues. Deletions cut 4 bases from V and 0 bases from J, with 10 bases between. CDR3 in amino acids: CASSSPGRSYEQYF. The CDR3 DNA reads as TGTGCCAGTAGTAGCCCGGGGCGCTCCTACGAGCAGTACTTC.